The 25 T cell receptor beta chains in this list originate from one sample, sequenced in a study of response to subunit inactivated influenza vaccine. TCRdb reanalysed the RT-PCR reads using MiXCR and keeps one entry per CDR3 protein. The sample yields roughly 290,000 distinct CDR3 sequences, just over 20% seen once. Source: PBMCs from blood, taken approximately 20 months after vaccination. These receptors were taken from a man in his fifties or sixties who received an inactivated influenza vaccine.

The chain couples TRBV28 to TRBJ2-5; D is perhaps TRBD1 (6 bases). The germline V and J ends were trimmed by 6 bases and 6 bases, with 11 bases remaining between them. CDR1 and CDR2 (germline): MDHEN, SYDVKM. This CDR3 has 12 amino acids. The CDR3 sequence: CASRYQGKTQYF. Written as DNA, the CDR3 is TGTGCCAGCAGGTACCAGGGGAAGACCCAGTACTTC. The full variable domain, in which reference TRBV28 and TRBJ2-5 provide the parts outside the CDR3, is DVKVTQSSRYLVKRTGEKVFLECVQDMDHENMFWYRQDPGLGLRLIYFSYDVKMKEKGDIPEGYSVSREKKERFSLILESASTNQTSMYLCASRYQGKTQYFGPGTRLLVL.

The chain couples TRBV7-9 to TRBJ2-1; 8 bases map to TRBD2. V shed 5 bases and J 15 bases; nucleotides not matched to a gene: 21. CDR1 SEHNR and CDR2 FQNEAQ come from the germline V gene (reference sequence). CDR3 length: 16 residues. The CDR3 is CASSPPRGATFLSAFF. CDR3 DNA sequence: TGTGCCAGCAGCCCGCCGCGGGGGGCCACCTTCCTATCAGCGTTCTTC.

This rearrangement joins TRBV12-3 or TRBV12-4 to TRBJ2-3, with D possibly being TRBD1 or TRBD2 (5 bases each). V lost 6 bases and J 2 bases, leaving 12 bases between the germline ends. The CDR3 sequence is 14 residues long. CDR3 region: CASRGPIITDTQYF. For the CDR3, the DNA is TGTGCCAGCAGGGGACCGATCATCACAGATACGCAGTATTTT.

The chain employs TRBV2 and TRBJ2-5; 7 nucleotides line up with TRBD2. Germline lookup yields CDR1 SNHLY and CDR2 FYNNEI. The CDR3 runs 14 residues. Trimming cost V 7 bases and J 5 bases; bases outside gene matches: 10. Here the CDR3 DNA reads TGTGCCAGCAACCTCTGGGGGGGTTCCGAGACCCAGTACTTC. Translated, it gives CASNLWGGSETQYF.

This clonotype was seen a single time. This may stem from a read error, because a much larger clone lies one nucleotide away. The CDR3 nucleotides are TGTGCCAACAGTGCCGGGACAGGGAGTAATGAAAAACTGTTTTTT. Its translation is CANSAGTGSNEKLFF. The chain couples TRBV6-1 to TRBJ1-4; 9 bases align to TRBD1. The CDR3 is 15 residues long. Germline V lookup: CDR1 MNHNS, CDR2 SASEGT.

This clonotype was seen repeatedly, ten times or more. The chain uses TRBV20-1 and TRBJ1-2; maybe TRBD1 (5 bases). The ends were cut back, 6 bases at V and 1 base at J, with 15 bases in the middle. CDR1 and CDR2 (germline): DFQATT, SNEGSKA (reference sequence). The CDR3 has 14 residues. The CDR3 nucleotides are TGCAGTGCCGGACACCTTAACTATAACTATGGCTACACCTTC. Translation: CSAGHLNYNYGYTF.

CDR3: CASSQGPQPQHF. DNA of the CDR3: TGTGCCAGCAGCCAAGGGCCCCAGCCCCAGCATTTT. The chain joins TRBV3-1 to TRBJ1-5; D gene unclear. The ends were cut back, 1 base at V and 7 bases at J, with 5 bases in the middle. Germline V gene lookup returns CDR1 LGHDT and CDR2 YNNKEL (reference sequence). CDR3 length equals 12 residues.

As DNA, the CDR3 is TGCGCCAGCAGGGGCGGACGAAACTCCTACGAGCAGTACTTC. It translates to CASRGGRNSYEQYF. This chain links TRBV5-1 with TRBJ2-7; D is uncertain. Between the trimmed V and J ends, which lost 5 bases and 0 bases, there was a span of 12 bases. The length of the CDR3 is 14 residues. Germline CDR1 is SGHRS and CDR2 is YFSETQ.

This clonotype has just a few counts. V is TRBV19 and J is TRBJ1-1, with D unclear. V was cut by 3 bases and J by 0 bases, with 17 bases left in between. Per the germline V gene, CDR1 is LNHDA and CDR2 is SQIVND (reference sequence). This CDR3 has 17 residues. CDR3 sequence reads: CASSMLGFVGMNTEAFF. The CDR3 DNA sequence: TGTGCCAGTAGTATGTTAGGGTTTGTGGGAATGAACACTGAAGCTTTCTTT.

This clonotype was observed at least ten times. DNA of the CDR3: TGTGCCAGCAGCTTGAGGTCCCCCGGAATACCTGAAGCTTTCTTT. This translates into CASSLRSPGIPEAFF. This chain connects TRBV5-6 to TRBJ1-1; no definite D call. Trimming stripped 1 base from V and 6 bases from J, with 16 bases between. The CDR3 is 15 residues long. Germline V lookup: CDR1 SGHDT, CDR2 YYEEEE.

The sample holds a few counts of this clonotype. The gene calls are TRBV4-2 and TRBJ2-1; 9 nucleotides line up with TRBD2. The CDR3 spans 17 residues. The germline gives CDR1 LGHNA, CDR2 YNFKEQ. V was pared by 0 bases and J by 9 bases, with 12 bases of the junction left unmatched. The CDR3 DNA follows: TGTGCCAGCAGCCAAGATCCAGCGGGAGGAGGAATAGGTGAGCAGTTCTTC. It encodes CASSQDPAGGGIGEQFF.

The V gene is TRBV10-3, the J gene TRBJ2-2; D gene ambiguous. Per the germline V gene, CDR1 is ENHRY and CDR2 is SYGVKD. V was pared by 0 bases and J by 4 bases, with 9 bases between. The CDR3 extends over 15 amino acids. CDR3 region: CAISESTLRTGELFF. The CDR3 nucleotides are TGTGCCATCAGTGAGTCGACACTGCGCACCGGGGAGCTGTTTTTT.

The rearrangement joins TRBV6-2 or TRBV6-3 to TRBJ2-3; 8 bases are shared with TRBD1. This CDR3 is built from 16 residues. The germline V gene encodes CDR1 MNHEY and CDR2 SVGEGT. With V trimmed by 2 bases and J by 5 bases, 9 bases remained unmatched. The CDR3 region is CASSYGSAGGRDTQYF. For the CDR3, the DNA is TGTGCCAGCAGTTACGGGTCGGCAGGGGGCAGAGATACGCAGTATTTT.

The V gene is TRBV6-1, the J gene TRBJ1-4; D gene uncertain. CDR1 is MNHNS and CDR2 is SASEGT in the germline V gene. The CDR3 sequence is 14 residues long. Trimming pared 6 bases from V and 5 bases from J, leaving 13 bases between. The CDR3 sequence is CASRPGLANEKLFF. The CDR3 DNA follows: TGTGCCAGCAGACCGGGCCTAGCGAATGAAAAACTGTTTTTT.

This chain connects TRBV6-5 to TRBJ2-7; TRBD1 matches 9 bases. Germline V gives CDR1 MNHEY, CDR2 SVGAGI. The CDR3 consists of 16 residues. J lost 1 base, V lost 0 bases, and 4 bases had no gene match. This CDR3 is CASSYSGTGSSYEQYF. CDR3 nucleotide sequence: TGTGCCAGCAGTTACTCTGGGACAGGGTCATCCTACGAGCAGTACTTC.

This clonotype was observed a handful of times. This chain connects TRBV7-2 to TRBJ2-3; TRBD2 matches 7 bases. The V and J ends lost 5 bases and 3 bases, in that order; junction bases with no gene match: 5. Germline loops: CDR1 SGHTA, CDR2 FQGNSA. The CDR3 length is 14 residues. The CDR3 spells CASSIGLETDTQYF. As DNA, the CDR3 is TGTGCCAGCAGCATCGGACTAGAGACAGATACGCAGTATTTT.

CDR3 loop: CASSSPAGELFF. CDR3 DNA: TGTGCCAGCAGCTCCCCCGCCGGGGAGCTGTTTTTT. The chain uses TRBV7-3 and TRBJ2-2, with D unclear. Trimming removed 4 bases at V and 6 bases at J, with 6 bases between. Per the germline V gene, CDR1 is SGHTA and CDR2 is FQGTGA. This CDR3 spans 12 amino acids. The full variable domain, with the rest looked up from reference TRBV7-3 and TRBJ2-2, is GAGVSQTPSNKVTEKGKYVELRCDPISGHTALYWYRQSLGQGPEFLIYFQGTGAADDSGLPNDRFFAVRPEGSVSTLKIQRTERGDSAVYLCASSSPAGELFFGEGSRLTVL.

This clonotype was observed a handful of times. This chain uses TRBV20-1 with TRBJ2-3; 11 bases match TRBD2. The CDR3 runs to 17 residues. The germline CDR1 and CDR2 sequences are DFQATT and SNEGSKA (reference sequence). V was pared by 3 bases and J by 7 bases, with 15 bases of the junction left unmatched. The CDR3 region is CSARGLAEADSYHTQYF. In nucleotides, the CDR3 is TGCAGTGCTAGGGGACTAGCGGAAGCCGACTCATACCATACGCAGTATTTT.

The rearrangement uses TRBV10-3 and TRBJ1-2; 7 bases fit TRBD1. This CDR3 region has 12 residues. Trimming took 9 bases from V and 4 from J; bases not matched to a gene: 5. The V gene's germline CDR1 is ENHRY and CDR2 SYGVKD. This CDR3 reads CAIARGVYGYTF. CDR3 coding DNA: TGTGCCATTGCCAGGGGGGTCTATGGCTACACCTTC.

This chain joins TRBV20-1 and TRBJ2-7, with TRBD1 matching 11 bases. Germline V gene sequence: CDR1 DFQATT, CDR2 SNEGSKA (reference sequence). V trimming: 7 bases; J trimming: 7 bases; junction bases outside the gene matches: 9. The CDR3 has 13 amino acids. The CDR3 coding sequence is TGCAGTGTCCGGGACAGGGGGTCTCGAGAGCAGTACTTC. This sequence encodes CSVRDRGSREQYF.

This clonotype has a count of ten or more. J is TRBJ1-1 and V is TRBV5-1; 9 bases fit TRBD1. V dropped 4 bases and J dropped 3; count of bases not matched to a gene: 7. The CDR3 is made up of 15 amino acids. Germline loops: CDR1 SGHRS, CDR2 YFSETQ. This CDR3 reads CASSPTGQGYTEAFF. CDR3 nucleotide sequence: TGCGCCAGCAGCCCGACCGGACAGGGGTACACTGAAGCTTTCTTT.

The chain has TRBV5-8 and TRBJ2-1; possible D gene TRBD1, 6 bases. V was trimmed by 4 bases and J by 8 bases, leaving 16 bases between them. Germline CDR1 reads SGHTS; CDR2 reads YDEGEE. This CDR3 contains 14 residues. In DNA, the CDR3 is TGTGCCAGCAGCCTGGGACACTTTTGGTATGAGCAGTTCTTC. This gives the protein CASSLGHFWYEQFF.

The chain is built from TRBV5-1 and TRBJ2-3; 7 nucleotides align to TRBD2. Germline V gene lookup returns CDR1 SGHRS and CDR2 YFSETQ. The CDR3 extends over 14 amino acids. J lost 2 bases, V lost 4 bases, and 4 bases had no gene match. The CDR3 coding sequence is TGCGCCAGCAGCACGACTAGCCCCACAGATACGCAGTATTTT. Amino acid sequence: CASSTTSPTDTQYF.

The chain uses TRBV4-3 and TRBJ2-1, with 8 bases aligning to TRBD2. CDR1 is LGHNA, CDR2 YSLEER, per germline. With V trimmed by 0 bases and J by 5 bases, 15 bases remained unmatched. The CDR3 runs 19 residues. The CDR3 loop is CASSQEIVRFGRANNEQFF. In DNA form, the CDR3 reads TGCGCCAGCAGCCAAGAGATCGTTCGATTCGGGAGGGCCAACAATGAGCAGTTCTTC.

V gene TRBV28 combines with J gene TRBJ2-1; D remains ambiguous. Germline values: CDR1 MDHEN, CDR2 SYDVKM. V was pared by 2 bases and J by 12 bases, with 23 bases between. The CDR3 extends over 16 amino acids. The CDR3 region is CASSLDPSTWSRGQFF. The CDR3 nucleotides read TGTGCCAGCAGTTTAGACCCCTCTACATGGAGTCGTGGGCAGTTCTTC. The full variable domain, its missing parts supplied by reference TRBV28 and TRBJ2-1, is DVKVTQSSRYLVKRTGEKVFLECVQDMDHENMFWYRQDPGLGLRLIYFSYDVKMKEKGDIPEGYSVSREKKERFSLILESASTNQTSMYLCASSLDPSTWSRGQFFGPGTRLTVL.